The entry that follows covers one TCR beta chain sequence. Two negative PCRs, clearance, or symptom resolution characterized the recovered Cohort 3 donors. This specimen belongs to a study of blood T cell repertoires in COVID-19. Some clones are missing from TCRdb's copy, which holds only in-frame ones; the method was immunoSEQ multiplex PCR. The sample includes roughly 350,000 clones, more than 85% of them seen just once. V lost 1 base to trimming and J lost 1 base, with 9 bases between them. CDR3 length: 15 residues. Germline V CDR1 and CDR2: LGHNA, YSLEER. The TCR sequence derives from a woman in her twenties or thirties who had recovered from COVID-19. The chain combines TRBV4-3 with TRBJ2-3, with TRBD2 as a possible D gene (6 bases). Sequenced sample: PBMCs or T cells enriched from blood (not recorded which). The CDR3 coding sequence is TGCGCCAGCAGCCAAGCGGCTAGCGGCACAGATACGCAGTATTTT. Protein: CASSQAASGTDTQYF.